This passage covers 20 T cell receptor beta chains from one sample sequenced in a study of blood T cell repertoires in COVID-19. Here immunoSEQ multiplex PCR was the method, and the copy in TCRdb shows in-frame clones only, minus some. This sample has about 240,000 clones, with around nine tenths found just once. Sequencing used peripheral blood. The receptors come from a woman aged 70-85 years with active or convalescent COVID-19.

This clone was recorded once. The chain couples TRBV7-2 to TRBJ1-3; D ambiguous. The CDR3 runs to 15 residues. In germline, CDR1 is SGHTA, CDR2 FQGNSA. Trimming took off 1 base at V and 0 bases at J, with 7 bases between the two ends. CDR3 DNA: TGTGCCAGCAGCTTAGGAGGGTTCTCTGGAAACACCATATATTTT. This gives the protein CASSLGGFSGNTIYF.

V and J are TRBV7-2 and TRBJ1-6; 9 positions agree with TRBD1. This CDR3 comprises 13 residues. Germline-derived CDR1 and CDR2 are SGHTA and FQGNSA. Trimming cost V 8 bases and J 9 bases; bases outside gene matches: 5. The CDR3 DNA reads TGTGCCAGCGCTGGACAGGGGTTTTCACCCCTCCACTTT. Its protein is CASAGQGFSPLHF. Filled out from reference TRBV7-2 and TRBJ1-6, the complete variable domain reads GAGVSQSPSNKVTEKGKDVELRCDPISGHTALYWYRQSLGQGLEFLIYFQGNSAPDKSGLPSDRFSAERTGGSVSTLTIQRTQQEDSAVYLCASAGQGFSPLHFGNGTRLTVT.

The rearrangement joins TRBV5-5 to TRBJ1-1, with D possibly matching TRBD1 (6 bases). The CDR3 sequence is 14 residues long. Looked up from germline, CDR1 is SGHKS and CDR2 is YYEKEE (reference sequence). The V end was cut by 4 bases, the J end by 6 bases, with 16 bases between. CDR3 loop: CASSVTGSVAEAFF. The CDR3 DNA reads TGTGCCAGCAGCGTAACAGGGTCAGTCGCTGAAGCTTTCTTT.

This chain joins TRBV7-2 and TRBJ1-5, with TRBD1 matching over 9 bases. The length of the CDR3 is 14 residues. J was trimmed by 8 bases and V by 3 bases; bases with no gene match: 5. Germline V gives CDR1 SGHTA, CDR2 FQGNSA. The CDR3 DNA follows: TGTGCCAGCAGCTTGACAGGGGGGGAAGAGCCCCAGCATTTT. It encodes CASSLTGGEEPQHF.

The chain is built from TRBV11-2 and TRBJ1-1; no clear D. Germline CDR1 reads SGHAT; CDR2 reads FQNNGV. The CDR3 runs to 14 residues. Trimming took off 3 bases at V and 5 bases at J, with 13 bases between the two ends. The CDR3 protein is CASSLMEGRTEAFF. The CDR3 region has the DNA TGTGCCAGCAGCTTGATGGAGGGAAGGACTGAAGCTTTCTTT.

The CDR3 DNA reads as TGTGCCATCAGTGAAGGCAGGCAGTCATCGAGCAATCAGCCCCAGCATTTT. It specifies CAISEGRQSSSNQPQHF. The gene calls are TRBV10-3 and TRBJ1-5; D is undetermined. Deletions cut 3 bases from V and 1 base from J, with 16 bases between. Germline V gene lookup returns CDR1 ENHRY and CDR2 SYGVKD. The CDR3 runs 17 residues.

The chain employs TRBV9 and TRBJ2-5, with D perhaps TRBD2 (6 bases). Per germline, CDR1 SGDLS and CDR2 YYNGEE. V lost 4 bases to trimming and J lost 5 bases, with 21 bases between them. The CDR3 has 16 residues. The CDR3 DNA follows: TGTGCCAGCAGCCCCCCCGGGCGGGGAGATAAGGAGACCCAGTACTTC. It specifies CASSPPGRGDKETQYF.

The chain has TRBV5-5 and TRBJ1-1, with 7 bases that match TRBD1. The CDR3 covers 16 residues. Germline lookup yields CDR1 SGHKS and CDR2 YYEKEE (reference sequence). With V trimmed by 4 bases and J by 0 bases, 9 bases remained unmatched. The CDR3 region is CASSLQGRGMNTEAFF. The CDR3 DNA sequence: TGTGCCAGCAGCCTACAGGGGCGAGGAATGAACACTGAAGCTTTCTTT.

This rearrangement joins TRBV5-1 to TRBJ1-4; perhaps TRBD1 as D (6 bases). V dropped 4 bases and J dropped 7 bases, with 20 bases sitting between them. The CDR3 spans 16 residues. CDR1 and CDR2 from the germline V gene are SGHRS and YFSETQ. CDR3 sequence (DNA): TGCGCCAGCAGCCCCTACCCCCAGGGGATCCCTGAAAAACTGTTTTTT. Encoded protein: CASSPYPQGIPEKLFF.

The chain links TRBV9 to TRBJ1-6, with D tentatively TRBD1 (6 bases). From germline, CDR1 is SGDLS and CDR2 YYNGEE. The CDR3 spans 15 residues. Trimming shortened V by 0 bases and J by 7 bases, and 11 bases separated the two germline ends. The CDR3 sequence: CASSVAPGENSPLHF. CDR3 nucleotides: TGTGCCAGCAGCGTAGCGCCAGGGGAGAATTCACCCCTCCACTTT.

The chain has TRBV11-2 and TRBJ1-2; a possible D gene is TRBD1 (6 bases). The CDR3 is made up of 14 amino acids. In germline, CDR1 is SGHAT, CDR2 FQNNGV. Trimming left V 0 bases short and J 4 bases short, with 9 bases between. CDR3 protein: CASSLERTVYGYTF. The CDR3 DNA is TGTGCCAGCAGCTTAGAACGGACAGTCTATGGCTACACCTTC.

The genes are TRBV19 and TRBJ2-2; 7 bases align to TRBD1. Germline assignment: CDR1 LNHDA and CDR2 SQIVND (reference sequence). The ends lost 2 bases at V and 2 bases at J; junction bases unmatched: 2. The CDR3 consists of 15 residues. The CDR3: CASSITGANTGELFF. In nucleotides, the CDR3 is TGTGCCAGTAGTATAACAGGGGCAAACACCGGGGAGCTGTTTTTT.

The chain employs TRBV5-1 and TRBJ2-1; 8 bases match TRBD2. The J segment lost 5 bases and the V segment lost 0 bases, leaving 4 bases of the junction unmatched. The V gene's germline CDR1 is SGHRS and CDR2 YFSETQ. This CDR3 is built from 15 residues. CDR3 region: CASSLGGGPHNEQFF. The CDR3 nucleotides read TGCGCCAGCAGCTTGGGCGGGGGGCCCCACAATGAGCAGTTCTTC.

The genes are TRBV12-3 or TRBV12-4 and TRBJ1-1; TRBD1 is a possible D gene (5 bases). The CDR3 is 13 residues long. V was trimmed by 10 bases and J by 1 base, leaving 13 bases between them. CDR3 loop: CATSGGSNTEAFF. Written as DNA, the CDR3 is TGTGCCACCTCGGGGGGGTCGAACACTGAAGCTTTCTTT.

The rearrangement uses TRBV12-5 and TRBJ1-1, with TRBD1 as a possible D gene (5 bases). V was shortened by 0 bases and J by 6 bases, with 8 bases between the two germline ends. Germline V lookup: CDR1 LGHNT, CDR2 FRNRAP. The CDR3 has 13 residues. The CDR3 DNA follows: TGTGCTAGTGGTTTGGTACCGGGGGCTGAAGCTTTCTTT. Translating it yields CASGLVPGAEAFF.

This clone has a handful of counts. The limits of the CDR3 on the DNA are not certain, so only TCRdb's listed CDR3 is given. The V call is TRBV12-5, the J call TRBJ1-4; the table's TRBD1 call for D was not verified on the DNA. The CDR3 comprises 16 residues, both ends counted. Germline values: CDR1 LGHNT, CDR2 FRNRAP. The chain's CDR3 is CASGLSTVAGGEKLFF.

This clone was seen a handful of times. The V call is TRBV10-3, the J call TRBJ2-7; 7 bases agree with TRBD1. The CDR3 runs to 16 residues. With V trimmed by 0 bases and J by 4 bases, 9 bases remained unmatched. Germline V gene lookup returns CDR1 ENHRY and CDR2 SYGVKD. CDR3 residues: CAISESTPGQFYEQYF. The CDR3 bases are TGTGCCATCAGTGAGTCGACCCCGGGACAGTTTTACGAGCAGTACTTC.

There are a few counts of this clone. The chain couples TRBV7-2 to TRBJ1-4; the D gene is possibly TRBD1 (5 bases). The CDR3 contains 15 residues. Trimming stripped 5 bases from V and 8 bases from J, with 18 bases between. The germline V gene has CDR1 SGHTA and CDR2 FQGNSA. In DNA, the CDR3 is TGTGCCAGCAGCCTCTTAGGGGTTTTACAAGAAAAACTGTTTTTT. Translated, it gives CASSLLGVLQEKLFF. Full variable domain (outside the CDR3, taken from reference TRBV7-2 and TRBJ1-4): GAGVSQSPSNKVTEKGKDVELRCDPISGHTALYWYRQSLGQGLEFLIYFQGNSAPDKSGLPSDRFSAERTGGSVSTLTIQRTQQEDSAVYLCASSLLGVLQEKLFFGSGTQLSVL.

The chain is built from TRBV11-3 and TRBJ2-5; D is possibly TRBD1 (6 bases). The CDR3 is 13 residues long. Germline V lookup: CDR1 SGHNT, CDR2 YENEEA. V shed 2 bases and J shed 5 bases, with 9 bases lying between them. The DNA for the CDR3 is TGTGCCAGCAGCTTATCAGGGGCCGAGACCCAGTACTTC. Protein product: CASSLSGAETQYF. The full variable domain, in which reference TRBV11-3 and TRBJ2-5 provide the parts outside the CDR3, is EAGVVQSPRYKIIEKKQPVAFWCNPISGHNTLYWYLQNLGQGPELLIRYENEEAVDDSQLPKDRFSAERLKGVDSTLKIQPAELGDSAVYLCASSLSGAETQYFGPGTRLLVL.

The J gene is TRBJ1-5, the V gene TRBV9, with 7 bases fitting TRBD1. Per the germline V gene, CDR1 is SGDLS and CDR2 is YYNGEE. The CDR3 spans 17 residues. V was clipped by 3 bases and J by 0 bases; unmatched bases: 9. The CDR3, as DNA: TGTGCCAGCAGCGGGGGTGCAGGGGGTTATAGCAATCAGCCCCAGCATTTT. It translates to CASSGGAGGYSNQPQHF.